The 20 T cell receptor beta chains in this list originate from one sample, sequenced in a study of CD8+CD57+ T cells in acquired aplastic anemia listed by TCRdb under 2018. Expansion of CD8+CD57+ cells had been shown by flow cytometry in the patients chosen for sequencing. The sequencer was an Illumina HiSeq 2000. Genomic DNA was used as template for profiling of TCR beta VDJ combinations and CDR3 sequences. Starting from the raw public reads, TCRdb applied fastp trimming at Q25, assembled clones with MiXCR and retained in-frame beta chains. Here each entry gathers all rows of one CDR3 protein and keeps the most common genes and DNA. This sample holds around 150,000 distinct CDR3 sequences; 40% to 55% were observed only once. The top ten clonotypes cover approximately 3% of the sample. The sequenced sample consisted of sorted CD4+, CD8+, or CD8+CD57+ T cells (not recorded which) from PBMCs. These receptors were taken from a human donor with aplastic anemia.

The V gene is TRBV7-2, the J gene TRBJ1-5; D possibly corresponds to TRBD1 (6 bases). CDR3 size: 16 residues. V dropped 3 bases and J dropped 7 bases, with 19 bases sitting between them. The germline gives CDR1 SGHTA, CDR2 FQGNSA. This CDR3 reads CASSFAGVLQDQPQHF. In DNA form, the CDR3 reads TGTGCCAGCAGCTTCGCAGGGGTCCTCCAGGACCAGCCCCAGCATTTT.

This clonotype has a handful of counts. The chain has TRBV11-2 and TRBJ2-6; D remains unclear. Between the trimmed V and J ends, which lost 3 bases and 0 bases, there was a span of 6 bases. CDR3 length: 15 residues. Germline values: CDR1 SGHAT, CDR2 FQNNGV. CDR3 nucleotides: TGTGCCAGCAGCTTTCCGTGCTCTGGGGCCAACGTCCTGACTTTC. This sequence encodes CASSFPCSGANVLTF.

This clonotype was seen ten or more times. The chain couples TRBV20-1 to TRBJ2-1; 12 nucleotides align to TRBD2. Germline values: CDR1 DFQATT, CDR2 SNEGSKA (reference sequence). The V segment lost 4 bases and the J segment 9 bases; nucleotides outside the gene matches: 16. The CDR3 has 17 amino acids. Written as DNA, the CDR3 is TGCAGTGCTATTTACTCCGGGACTAGCGGGTTGGGAGGTGAGCAGTTCTTC. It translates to CSAIYSGTSGLGGEQFF.

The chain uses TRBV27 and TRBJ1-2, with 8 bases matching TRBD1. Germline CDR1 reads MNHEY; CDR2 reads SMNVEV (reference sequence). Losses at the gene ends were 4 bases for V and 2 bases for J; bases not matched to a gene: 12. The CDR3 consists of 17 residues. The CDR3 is CASSSSRDRPGNYGYTF. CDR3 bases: TGTGCCAGCAGTTCGTCCCGGGACAGGCCCGGGAACTATGGCTACACCTTC.

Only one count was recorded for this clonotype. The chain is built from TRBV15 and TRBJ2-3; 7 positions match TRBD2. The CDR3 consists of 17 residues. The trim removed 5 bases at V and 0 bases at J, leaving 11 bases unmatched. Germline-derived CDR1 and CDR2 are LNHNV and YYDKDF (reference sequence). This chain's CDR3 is CATSWGASGSSTDTQYF. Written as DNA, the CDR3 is TGTGCCACCAGCTGGGGTGCTAGCGGATCTAGCACAGATACGCAGTATTTT.

The chain's CDR3 is CASSSPGTYEQYF. The CDR3 DNA is TGTGCCAGCAGTTCCCCGGGAACCTACGAGCAGTACTTC. The chain is built from TRBV6-5 and TRBJ2-7; tentatively, D is TRBD2 (5 bases). The germline gives CDR1 MNHEY, CDR2 SVGAGI. The CDR3 sequence is 13 residues long. Trimming took 4 bases from V and 2 from J, leaving 9 bases between them.

The CDR3 region is CAMQEYSGSEQFF. CDR3 bases: TGTGCCATGCAGGAATATTCCGGGAGTGAGCAGTTCTTC. This chain uses TRBV2 with TRBJ2-1; possibly TRBD2 for D (6 bases). Looked up from germline, CDR1 is SNHLY and CDR2 is FYNNEI. The length of the CDR3 is 13 residues. The V and J ends lost 10 bases and 9 bases respectively, with 19 bases between them.

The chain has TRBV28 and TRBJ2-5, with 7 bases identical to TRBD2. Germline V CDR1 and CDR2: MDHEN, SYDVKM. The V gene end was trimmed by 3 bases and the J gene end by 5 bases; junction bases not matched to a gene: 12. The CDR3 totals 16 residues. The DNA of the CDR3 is TGTGCCAGCAGTTTGATGCGGGGTTTCGGGGGGGAGACCCAGTACTTC. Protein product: CASSLMRGFGGETQYF.

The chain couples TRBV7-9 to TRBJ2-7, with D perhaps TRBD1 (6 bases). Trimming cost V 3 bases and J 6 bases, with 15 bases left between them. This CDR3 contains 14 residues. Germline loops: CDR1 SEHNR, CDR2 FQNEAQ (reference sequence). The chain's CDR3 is CASSLGASFLEQYF. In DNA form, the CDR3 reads TGTGCCAGCAGCTTGGGGGCTAGCTTCCTCGAGCAGTACTTC.

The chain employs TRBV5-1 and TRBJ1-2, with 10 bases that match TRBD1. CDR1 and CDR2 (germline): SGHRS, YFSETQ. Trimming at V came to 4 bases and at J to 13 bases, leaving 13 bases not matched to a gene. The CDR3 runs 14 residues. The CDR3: CASSHRTGGRDCTF. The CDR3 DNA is TGCGCCAGCAGCCACCGGACAGGGGGTAGGGACTGCACCTTC.

The CDR3 DNA is TGTGCCAGCAGCTTCGGGACAGGGATGGGCAATCAGCCCCAGCATTTT. It encodes CASSFGTGMGNQPQHF. V usage is TRBV11-1 and J usage is TRBJ1-5, with TRBD1 identical over 9 bases. This CDR3 has 16 amino acids. CDR1 and CDR2 from the germline V gene are SGHAT and FQDESV (reference sequence). V shed 3 bases and J 2 bases; nucleotides not matched to a gene: 5.

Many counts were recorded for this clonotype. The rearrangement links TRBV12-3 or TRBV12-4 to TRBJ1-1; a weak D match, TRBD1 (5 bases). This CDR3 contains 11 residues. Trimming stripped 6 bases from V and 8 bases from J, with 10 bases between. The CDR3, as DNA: TGTGCCAGCAGACAGACAGCGGAAGCTTTCTTT. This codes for CASRQTAEAFF.

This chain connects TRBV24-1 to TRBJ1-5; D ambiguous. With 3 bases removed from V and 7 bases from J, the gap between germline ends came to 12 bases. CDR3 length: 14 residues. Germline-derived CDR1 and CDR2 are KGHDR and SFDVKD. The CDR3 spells CATSDPAERQPQHF. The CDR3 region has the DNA TGTGCCACCAGTGATCCGGCAGAGCGGCAGCCCCAGCATTTT.

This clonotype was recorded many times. This chain's CDR3 is CASSNDGGSQYF. The DNA for the CDR3 is TGTGCCAGCAGCAACGATGGGGGGTCCCAGTACTTC. The chain recombines TRBV7-8 with TRBJ2-5; perhaps TRBD2 as D (6 bases). The germline CDR1 and CDR2 sequences are SGHVS and FQNEAQ. Trimming cost V 5 bases and J 9 bases, with 13 bases left between them. The CDR3 consists of 12 residues.

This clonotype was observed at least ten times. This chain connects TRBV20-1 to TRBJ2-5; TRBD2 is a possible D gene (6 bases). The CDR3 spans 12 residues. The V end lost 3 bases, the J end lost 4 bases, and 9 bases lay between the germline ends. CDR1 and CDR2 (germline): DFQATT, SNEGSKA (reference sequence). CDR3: CSARGGRETQYF. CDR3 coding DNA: TGCAGTGCTAGGGGGGGAAGAGAGACCCAGTACTTC.

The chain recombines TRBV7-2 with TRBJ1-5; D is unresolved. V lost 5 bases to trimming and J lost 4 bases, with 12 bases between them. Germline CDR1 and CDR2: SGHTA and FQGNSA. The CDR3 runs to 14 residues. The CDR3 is CASSPNWQNQPQHF. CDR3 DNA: TGTGCCAGCAGCCCAAATTGGCAGAATCAGCCCCAGCATTTT.

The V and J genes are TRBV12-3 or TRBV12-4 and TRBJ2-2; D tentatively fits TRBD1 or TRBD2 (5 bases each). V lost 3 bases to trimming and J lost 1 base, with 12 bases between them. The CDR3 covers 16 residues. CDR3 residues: CASSFPSGGNTGELFF. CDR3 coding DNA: TGTGCCAGCAGTTTCCCCTCTGGGGGGAACACCGGGGAGCTGTTTTTT.

The CDR3 DNA reads as TGTGCCAGCAGTGACCCGCCTGACGAGCAGTACTTC. It specifies CASSDPPDEQYF. The V call is TRBV25-1, the J call TRBJ2-7, with D hard to call. The CDR3 sequence is 12 residues long. Trimming shortened V by 3 bases and J by 5 bases, and 8 bases separated the two germline ends. Germline CDR1 reads MGHDK; CDR2 reads SYGVNS.

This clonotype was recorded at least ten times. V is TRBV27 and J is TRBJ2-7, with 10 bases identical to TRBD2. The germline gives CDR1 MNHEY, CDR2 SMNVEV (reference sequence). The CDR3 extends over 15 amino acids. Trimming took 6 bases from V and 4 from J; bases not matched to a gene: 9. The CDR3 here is CASSKTGTSAYEQYF. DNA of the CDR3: TGTGCCAGCAGCAAGACCGGGACTAGCGCTTACGAGCAGTACTTC.

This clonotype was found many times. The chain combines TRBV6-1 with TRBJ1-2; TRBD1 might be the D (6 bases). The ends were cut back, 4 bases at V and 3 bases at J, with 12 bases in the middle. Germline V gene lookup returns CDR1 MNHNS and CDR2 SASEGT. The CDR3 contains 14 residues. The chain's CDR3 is CASSGGAAYYGYTF. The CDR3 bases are TGTGCCAGCAGTGGGGGGGCTGCCTACTATGGCTACACCTTC.